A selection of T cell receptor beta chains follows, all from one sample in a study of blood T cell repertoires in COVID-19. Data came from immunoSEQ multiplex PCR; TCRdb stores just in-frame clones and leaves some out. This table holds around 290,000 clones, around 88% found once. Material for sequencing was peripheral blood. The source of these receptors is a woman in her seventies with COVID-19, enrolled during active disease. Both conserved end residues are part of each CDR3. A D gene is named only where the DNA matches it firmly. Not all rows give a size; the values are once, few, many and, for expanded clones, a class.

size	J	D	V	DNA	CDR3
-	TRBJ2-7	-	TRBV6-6	TGTGCCAGCAGCTATAGTGGGAGACGGATTGGAGTGAAGGCAGTCGAGCAGTACTTC	CASSYSGRRIGVKAVEQYF
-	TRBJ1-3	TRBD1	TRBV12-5	TGTGCTAGTGGTTTGGCGCCGGGACAGGGAGGAAACACCATATATTTT	CASGLAPGQGGNTIYF
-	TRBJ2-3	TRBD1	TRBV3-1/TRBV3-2	TGTGCCAGCAGCCAACAGGGGGTGGTGGGGACAGATACGCAGTATTTT	CASSQQGVVGTDTQYF
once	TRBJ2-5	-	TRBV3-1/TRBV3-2	TGTGCCAGCAGCCAAGGGCTGGGTAGCCGCAAACAAGAGACCCAGTACTTC	CASSQGLGSRKQETQYF
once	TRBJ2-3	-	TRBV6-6	TGTGCCAGCAGCCTTGGGGCCCGCACAGATACGCAGTATTTT	CASSLGARTDTQYF
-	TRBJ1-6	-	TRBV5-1	TGCGCCAGCAGCGGCGGGACGACCAATAATTCACCCCTCCACTTT	CASSGGTTNNSPLHF
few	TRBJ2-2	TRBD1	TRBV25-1	TGTGCCAGCAGCAATACAGGGGGACCCGGGGAGCTGTTTTTT	CASSNTGGPGELFF
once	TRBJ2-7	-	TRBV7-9	TGTGCCAGCTCCCTGGGCCTCGTAACCTACGAGCAGTACTTC	CASSLGLVTYEQYF
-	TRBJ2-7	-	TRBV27	TGTGCCAGCAGTCAGGGGGGCTACGAGCAGTACTTC	CASSQGGYEQYF
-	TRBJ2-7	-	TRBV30	TGTGCCTGGGGAAACAGGGCTGGCGAGCAGTACTTC	CAWGNRAGEQYF
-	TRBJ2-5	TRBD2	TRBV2	TGTGCCAGCAGTGACGCTAGCGGGGGCTCCGGGACCCAGTACTTC	CASSDASGGSGTQYF
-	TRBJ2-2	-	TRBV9	TGTGCCAGCAGCGTAGATAGGGGGAACACCGGGGAGCTGTTTTTT	CASSVDRGNTGELFF
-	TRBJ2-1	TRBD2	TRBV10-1	TGCGCCAGCAGTGATCTAGCGGGGGGGCCCGATGAGCAGTTCTTC	CASSDLAGGPDEQFF
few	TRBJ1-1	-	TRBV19	TGTGCCAGTAGTCGGGGTTTGGCTGAAGCTTTCTTT	CASSRGLAEAFF
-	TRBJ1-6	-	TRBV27	TGTGCCAGCAGTCTCCAGGGCTATAATTCACCCCTCCACTTT	CASSLQGYNSPLHF
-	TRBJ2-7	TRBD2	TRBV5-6	TGTGCCAGCAGCTTGGCGGTCGGGACTAGCATCTACGAGCAGTACTTC	CASSLAVGTSIYEQYF
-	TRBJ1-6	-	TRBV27	TGTGCCAGCAGTTCCTGGCAGTATAATTCACCCCTCCACTTT	CASSSWQYNSPLHF
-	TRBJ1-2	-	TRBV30	TGTGCCTGGAGTCAAGGGGGAGGGGCCGGCTACACCTTC	CAWSQGGGAGYTF
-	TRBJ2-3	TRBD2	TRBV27	TGTGCCAGCAGTTGGCGCGGGGGTCCAGATACGCAGTATTTT	CASSWRGGPDTQYF
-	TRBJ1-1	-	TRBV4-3	TGCGCCAGCAGCCAGACCCCACGTGACAGCATGAACACTGAAGCTTTCTTT	CASSQTPRDSMNTEAFF
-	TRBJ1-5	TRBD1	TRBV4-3	TGCGCCAGCAGCCAAGACGGCAGGGGGAATCAGCCCCAGCATTTT	CASSQDGRGNQPQHF
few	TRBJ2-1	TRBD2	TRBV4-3	TGCGCCAGCAGCCACACTAGCGGGGGGTGGAATGAGCAGTTCTTC	CASSHTSGGWNEQFF
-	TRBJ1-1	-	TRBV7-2	TGTGCCAGCAGCTTGGGCAGGGTTACTGAAGCTTTCTTT	CASSLGRVTEAFF
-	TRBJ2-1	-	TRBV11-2	TGTGCCAGCAGCTCCAGGGTAACCTACAATGAGCAGTTCTTC	CASSSRVTYNEQFF
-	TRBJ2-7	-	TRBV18	TGTGCCAGCTCACAGATGATGGGCAACGAGCAGTACTTC	CASSQMMGNEQYF
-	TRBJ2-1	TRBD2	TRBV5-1	TGCGCCAGCAGCTTGGTGTCCCTAGCGGGGGGCAGGCAGTTCTTC	CASSLVSLAGGRQFF
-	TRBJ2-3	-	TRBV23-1	TGCGCCAGCAGTCCGTGGGGGGAGCTTACTAGCACAGATACGCAGTATTTT	CASSPWGELTSTDTQYF
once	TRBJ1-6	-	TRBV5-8	TGTGCCAGCAGCCCGACAGGACCTCCACCCCTCCACTTT	CASSPTGPPPLHF
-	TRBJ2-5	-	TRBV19	TGTGCCAGTAGTATAAACGTTTGGCAGGGGAAAGAGACCCAGTACTTC	CASSINVWQGKETQYF
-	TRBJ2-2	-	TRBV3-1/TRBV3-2	TGTGCCAGCAGCCACAGGGGTGGGTCCGGGGAGCTGTTTTTT	CASSHRGGSGELFF
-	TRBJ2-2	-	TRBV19	TGTGCCAGTAGTCCCGAACCTTCGCTCCCCGGTACCGGGGAGCTGTTTTTT	CASSPEPSLPGTGELFF
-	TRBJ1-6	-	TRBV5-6	TGTGCCAGCAGCTCTCGACAGGCGTACCGTAATTCACCCCTCCACTTT	CASSSRQAYRNSPLHF
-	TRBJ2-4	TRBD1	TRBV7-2	TGTGCCAGCAGCCAAGCGCCGGGACAGGGAGTGGAAAACATTCAGTACTTC	CASSQAPGQGVENIQYF
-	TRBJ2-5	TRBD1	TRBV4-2	TGTGCCAGCAGCCCTGGACAGGGGCAAGAGACCCAGTACTTC	CASSPGQGQETQYF
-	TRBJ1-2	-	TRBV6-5	TGTGCCAGCATTAAAAGCGGGGGAGACTATGGCTACACCTTC	CASIKSGGDYGYTF
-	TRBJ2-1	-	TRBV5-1	TGCGCCAGCAGCTTGGGGAGCTCCTACAATGAGCAGTTCTTC	CASSLGSSYNEQFF
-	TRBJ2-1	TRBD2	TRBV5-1	TGCGCCAGCAGCTTGTGGACTAGTTACAATGAGCAGTTCTTC	CASSLWTSYNEQFF
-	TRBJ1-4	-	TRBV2	TGTGCCAGCAGACCTGACTTGGAAATGAATGAAAAACTGTTTTTT	CASRPDLEMNEKLFF
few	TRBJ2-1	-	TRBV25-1	TGTGCCAGCAGTGCCACTTCCCCTTCCTACAATGAGCAGTTCTTC	CASSATSPSYNEQFF
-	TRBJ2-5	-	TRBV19	TGTGCCAGTAGTACGGGGGACGGACGGAGGGGGACCCAGTACTTC	CASSTGDGRRGTQYF
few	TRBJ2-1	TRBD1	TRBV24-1	TGTGCCACCAGTGACCGATACAGGGGGCAGCAGGGCAATGAGCAGTTCTTC	CATSDRYRGQQGNEQFF
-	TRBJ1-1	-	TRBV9	TGTGCCAGCGGTACGGGGTTGGCCTACACTGAAGCTTTCTTT	CASGTGLAYTEAFF
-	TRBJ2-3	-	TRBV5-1	TGCGCCAGCAGCCCACGGGAGGATACGCAGTATTTT	CASSPREDTQYF
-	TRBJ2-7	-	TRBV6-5	TGTGCCAGCAGTTACGGGCGGGGGCGCTACGAGCAGTACTTC	CASSYGRGRYEQYF
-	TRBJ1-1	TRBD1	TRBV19	TGTGCCAGTAGTCTTCGGACAGGACTGAACACTGAAGCTTTCTTT	CASSLRTGLNTEAFF
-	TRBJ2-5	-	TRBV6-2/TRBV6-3	TGTGCCAGCAGTTATGGCCGGGAAGAGACCCAGTACTTC	CASSYGREETQYF
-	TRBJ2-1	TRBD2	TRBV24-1	TGTGCCACCAGTGATGCCACTAGCGGGGGGTACAATGAGCAGTTCTTC	CATSDATSGGYNEQFF
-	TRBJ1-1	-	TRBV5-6	TGTGCCAGCAGCTTGGACCAGGGGCAGAACACTGAAGCTTTCTTT	CASSLDQGQNTEAFF
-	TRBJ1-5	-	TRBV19	TGTGCCAGTAGTATAGGAGACAGCCTGATCAGGCAGCCCCAGCATTTT	CASSIGDSLIRQPQHF